This passage covers 5 T cell receptor beta chains from one sample sequenced in a study of regulatory T cells in long-lasting Graves disease. Time point specified: newly diagnosed GD, antithyroid drugs for less than 3 months. Following extraction of RNA from PBMCs, that RNA was used to make the TCR library. TCR beta libraries were built with iRepertoire HTBI primers and Arm-PCR of CDR3 regions. TCRdb reprocessed the multiplex PCR reads via MiXCR and lists one record per CDR3 protein. The profile shows a few hundred thousand distinct CDR3 sequences, roughly 14% of them singletons. This same sample was also taken into another study, of T cells in Graves' hyperthyroidism and ophthalmopathy.

The sample consisted of peripheral blood mononuclear cells (PBMCs), taken at new diagnosis, from a patient treated with antithyroid drugs. These receptors were collected from a man under 40 with Graves disease.

CDR3 coding DNA: TGTGCCAGCAGCTTAAGTGTTGAAAAGACCCAGTACTTC. It translates to CASSLSVEKTQYF. This rearrangement joins TRBV7-3 to TRBJ2-5; D remains unclear. Per germline, CDR1 SGHTA and CDR2 FQGTGA. The CDR3 covers 13 residues. Trimming pared 1 base from V and 6 bases from J, leaving 9 bases between.

The sample holds a few counts of this clonotype. The J gene is TRBJ1-1, the V gene TRBV18; TRBD1 is a possible D gene (5 bases). V was pared by 2 bases and J by 4 bases, with 11 bases between. Germline CDR1 and CDR2: KGHSH and LQKENI. This CDR3 spans 14 amino acids. In DNA, the CDR3 is TGTGCCAGCTCACCAATATCAGGGACCACTGAAGCTTTCTTT. Residues: CASSPISGTTEAFF.

The CDR3 loop reads CSARDVTSGRFDEQFF. Here the CDR3 DNA reads TGCAGTGCTAGAGATGTTACTAGCGGGAGGTTCGATGAGCAGTTCTTC. The chain employs TRBV20-1 and TRBJ2-1, with 12 bases fitting TRBD2. The CDR3 length is 16 residues. V gave up 0 bases and J gave up 8 bases; unmatched junction bases: 8. CDR1 DFQATT and CDR2 SNEGSKA come from the germline V gene (reference sequence).

Many counts were recorded for this clonotype. This sequence joins TRBV29-1 and TRBJ1-5, with D possibly TRBD1 on 6 matching bases. Trimming removed 6 bases from V and 4 bases from J, with 13 bases in between. The CDR3 consists of 13 residues. Germline CDR1 SQVTM, CDR2 ANQGSEA. CDR3 region: CSVAGGANQPQHF. CDR3 in DNA: TGCAGCGTCGCCGGGGGCGCGAATCAGCCCCAGCATTTT.

In its sample, this clonotype was seen many times. This rearrangement joins TRBV2 to TRBJ2-3; maybe TRBD1 (5 bases). The CDR3 contains 13 residues. Germline values: CDR1 SNHLY, CDR2 FYNNEI. The CDR3 loop reads CADRQPSTDTQYF. Here the CDR3 DNA reads TGTGCTGACCGACAGCCCAGCACAGATACGCAGTATTTT.